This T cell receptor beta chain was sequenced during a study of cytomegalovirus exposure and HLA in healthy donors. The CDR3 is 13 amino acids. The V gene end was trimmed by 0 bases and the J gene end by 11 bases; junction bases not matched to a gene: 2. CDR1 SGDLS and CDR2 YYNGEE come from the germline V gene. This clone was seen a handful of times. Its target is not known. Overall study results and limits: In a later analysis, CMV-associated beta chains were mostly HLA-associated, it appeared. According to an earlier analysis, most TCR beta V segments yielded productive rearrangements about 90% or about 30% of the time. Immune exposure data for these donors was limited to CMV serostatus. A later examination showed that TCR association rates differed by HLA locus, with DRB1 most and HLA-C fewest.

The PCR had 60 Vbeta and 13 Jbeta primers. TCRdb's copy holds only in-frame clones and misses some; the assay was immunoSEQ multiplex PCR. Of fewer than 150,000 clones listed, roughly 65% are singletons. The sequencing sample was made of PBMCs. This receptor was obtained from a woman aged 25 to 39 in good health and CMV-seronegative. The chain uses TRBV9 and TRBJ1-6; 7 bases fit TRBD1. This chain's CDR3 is CASSVEQGTPLHF. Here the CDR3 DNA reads TGTGCCAGCAGCGTAGAACAGGGGACACCCCTCCACTTT.